The 19 T cell receptor beta chains below all came from one sample that was sequenced in a study of cytomegalovirus exposure and HLA in healthy donors. In the PCR, 60 Vbeta and 13 Jbeta primers were used. Profiling relied on immunoSEQ multiplex PCR, and the TCRdb table lists in-frame clones only, not all of them. Here the sample spans around 97,000 clones, approximately 79% being singletons. Sequenced: PBMCs. The source is a man in his forties or fifties in good health and CMV-seropositive.

CDR3 DNA: TGTGCCAGCAGCCCCCCGGACGGAGCGGGAGCAGATACGCAGTATTTT. Encoded protein: CASSPPDGAGADTQYF. The rearrangement links TRBV9 to TRBJ2-3; 8 bases match TRBD2. The V segment lost 4 bases and the J segment 4 bases; nucleotides outside the gene matches: 11. CDR3 length: 16 residues. The V gene's germline CDR1 is SGDLS and CDR2 YYNGEE.

The count of this clone is one. J is TRBJ2-7 and V is TRBV7-9; a weak D match, TRBD2 (5 bases). Trimming cost V 5 bases and J 5 bases, with 19 bases left between them. CDR3 size: 15 residues. The germline CDR1 and CDR2 sequences are SEHNR and FQNEAQ (reference sequence). The CDR3 loop reads CASSRVTGWKDEQYF. The CDR3 nucleotides read TGTGCCAGCAGCCGTGTTACGGGGTGGAAGGACGAGCAGTACTTC.

The V gene is TRBV5-1, the J gene TRBJ2-7; 9 bases map to TRBD1. The CDR3 has 15 residues. In germline, CDR1 is SGHRS, CDR2 YFSETQ. V was clipped by 0 bases and J by 2 bases; unmatched bases: 3. CDR3 loop: CASSLDGTGTYEQYF. The CDR3 DNA reads as TGCGCCAGCAGCTTGGATGGGACAGGGACCTACGAGCAGTACTTC.

As DNA, the CDR3 is TGTGCCAGCAGCCCAGAGGACAGGGAGAACACTGAAGCTTTCTTT. Translated, it gives CASSPEDRENTEAFF. The rearrangement uses TRBV9 and TRBJ1-1, with 8 bases lining up with TRBD1. This CDR3 spans 15 amino acids. V shed 4 bases and J 1 base; nucleotides not matched to a gene: 6. Germline V lookup: CDR1 SGDLS, CDR2 YYNGEE.

The genes are TRBV7-9 and TRBJ2-2, with 11 bases aligning to TRBD1. The ends lost 3 bases at V and 2 bases at J; junction bases unmatched: 8. CDR1 and CDR2 from the germline V gene are SEHNR and FQNEAQ (reference sequence). This CDR3 region has 18 residues. The CDR3 nucleotides are TGTGCCAGCAGCTTGAACTCCGGGACAGGGGGTAACACCGGGGAGCTGTTTTTT. Amino acids: CASSLNSGTGGNTGELFF.

The chain couples TRBV7-3 to TRBJ2-2, with 8 positions matching TRBD1. The germline V gene encodes CDR1 SGHTA and CDR2 FQGTGA. The V segment lost 1 base and the J segment 0 bases; nucleotides outside the gene matches: 4. The CDR3 length is 17 residues. The CDR3 DNA reads as TGTGCCAGCAGCTTAAGCGCGACAGGGGCGAACACCGGGGAGCTGTTTTTT. This codes for CASSLSATGANTGELFF.

The rearrangement joins TRBV27 to TRBJ2-2, with 7 bases fitting TRBD1. Per germline, CDR1 MNHEY and CDR2 SMNVEV (reference sequence). This CDR3 region has 18 residues. Trimming cost V 5 bases and J 2 bases; bases outside gene matches: 14. The CDR3 region has the DNA TGTGCCAGCAGTCGGCACGAACTGGGACAGATTAACACCGGGGAGCTGTTTTTT. As protein: CASSRHELGQINTGELFF.

This clone occurred a few times. V is TRBV19 and J is TRBJ1-1, with D possibly matching TRBD1 (5 bases). The germline V gene encodes CDR1 LNHDA and CDR2 SQIVND (reference sequence). This CDR3 region has 14 residues. V gave up 10 bases and J gave up 4 bases, with 19 bases separating them. In DNA form, the CDR3 reads TGTGCCACAAGGGGCGGCAGAGATACCACTGAAGCTTTCTTT. It translates to CATRGGRDTTEAFF.

CDR3 loop: CSVEPQTLQGRKLYDNEQFF. The CDR3 DNA is TGCAGCGTTGAACCCCAAACTCTTCAGGGTAGAAAACTCTATGACAATGAGCAGTTCTTC. The rearrangement joins TRBV29-1 to TRBJ2-1; D is possibly TRBD1 (5 bases). CDR1 and CDR2 (germline): SQVTM, ANQGSEA. The CDR3 covers 20 residues. V was shortened by 2 bases and J by 5 bases, with 31 bases between the two germline ends.

V gene TRBV18 combines with J gene TRBJ2-2, with D possibly matching TRBD2 (5 bases). CDR3 size: 14 residues. Trimming removed 1 base at V and 5 bases at J, with 8 bases between. Looked up from germline, CDR1 is KGHSH and CDR2 is LQKENI. The CDR3 coding sequence is TGTGCCAGCTCACCACGGGAGTCGACCGGGGAGCTGTTTTTT. It codes for CASSPRESTGELFF.

Sample share makes this clone medium-sized. V is TRBV6-1 and J is TRBJ1-4; a possible D gene is TRBD1 (6 bases). The CDR3 covers 18 residues. Trimming took 3 bases from V and 5 from J, leaving 22 bases between them. Germline V gene sequence: CDR1 MNHNS, CDR2 SASEGT. CDR3 region: CASSDPPLDRFHNEKLFF. CDR3 nucleotides: TGTGCCAGCAGTGACCCGCCCTTAGACAGGTTCCACAATGAAAAACTGTTTTTT.

The genes are TRBV7-4 and TRBJ2-1, with 14 bases identical to TRBD2. The CDR3 runs to 18 residues. Germline V gene sequence: CDR1 SGHVT, CDR2 SQSDAQ. Trimming cost V 8 bases and J 8 bases; bases outside gene matches: 17. For the CDR3, the DNA is TGTGCCAGCTGGACCGGGACTAGCGGGAGTCCCCCATGCGATGAGCAGTTCTTC. Translated, it gives CASWTGTSGSPPCDEQFF.

The chain joins TRBV2 to TRBJ2-5; D is unresolved. The closer fit of TRBJ2-7 to the DNA end suggests the J call may be wrong. Germline-derived CDR1 and CDR2 are SNHLY and FYNNEI. There are 13 residues in the CDR3. CDR3 protein: CASSSPASYEQYF. Written as DNA, the CDR3 is TGTGCCAGCAGTTCCCCCGCATCGTACGAGCAGTACTTC.

The J gene is TRBJ1-5, the V gene TRBV6-5; D is ambiguous. Germline lookup yields CDR1 MNHEY and CDR2 SVGAGI. The CDR3 totals 15 residues. V lost 5 bases and J lost 3, with 14 bases in between. The CDR3 DNA reads TGTGCCAGCAGTCCCCTAAGCCACCTCAATCAGCCCCAGCATTTT. This sequence encodes CASSPLSHLNQPQHF.

There are a few counts of this clone. The J gene is TRBJ1-5, the V gene TRBV6-1; D perhaps matches TRBD1 (5 bases). The CDR3 has 14 amino acids. Looked up from germline, CDR1 is MNHNS and CDR2 is SASEGT. With 0 bases removed from V and 6 bases from J, the gap between germline ends came to 9 bases. The CDR3 is CASSEAGAIQPQHF. The CDR3 DNA follows: TGTGCCAGCAGTGAAGCTGGGGCCATTCAGCCCCAGCATTTT.

This clone was counted a single time. The chain carries TRBV4-1 and TRBJ1-2; D is possibly TRBD1 (6 bases). This CDR3 region has 14 residues. The germline gives CDR1 MGHRA, CDR2 YSYEKL. V lost 0 bases and J lost 9, with 14 bases in between. In DNA form, the CDR3 reads TGCGCCAGCAGCCAAGACCATTCAGGGGTGAGCTACACCTTC. This sequence encodes CASSQDHSGVSYTF.

This chain links TRBV19 with TRBJ2-5; 7 positions match TRBD1. The J call may be wrong; the DNA end is better matched by TRBJ2-7. The length of the CDR3 is 15 residues. Germline V gives CDR1 LNHDA, CDR2 SQIVND (reference sequence). The CDR3 DNA is TGTGCCAGTAGTGCAACGACGATGACAGGGCGCGAGCAGTACTTC. Its protein is CASSATTMTGREQYF.

V gene TRBV27 combines with J gene TRBJ2-2; 12 bases map to TRBD2. J was trimmed by 3 bases and V by 2 bases; bases with no gene match: 7. CDR3 length: 18 residues. In germline, CDR1 is MNHEY, CDR2 SMNVEV (reference sequence). CDR3 residues: CASSLIGLAGRDTGELFF. CDR3 DNA: TGTGCCAGCAGTTTAATTGGACTAGCGGGGAGGGACACCGGGGAGCTGTTTTTT.

This clone has just one count. The CDR3 region has the DNA TGTGCCAGCAAAGAGATCAGGGGTCAGTATGAGCAGTTCTTC. It translates to CASKEIRGQYEQFF. The genes are TRBV6-1 and TRBJ2-1, with a possible D match to TRBD1 (6 bases). The CDR3 sequence is 14 residues long. The ends were cut back, 7 bases at V and 8 bases at J, with 18 bases in the middle. CDR1 is MNHNS and CDR2 is SASEGT in the germline V gene.